Listed below are T cell receptor beta chains from one sample, sequenced in a study of blood T cells in healthy people across ages. Each CDR3 protein gets one entry after TCRdb re-called the 5' RACE reads with MiXCR. Among over 1,200,000 distinct CDR3 sequences, almost 60% were seen once, and the ten largest hold over 5%. Sequencing input: blood. These TCRs come from a man younger than 30 in good health. The CDR3 runs from the conserved cysteine through the conserved F or W. Fields, in order: clone size, D gene, J gene, V gene, CDR3 DNA, CDR3 protein. D genes are given only for firm matches. A clone size is listed for some rows: how often the clone was seen (once, few, many), or a class if it is expanded.

clone_size: few; d_call: TRBD2; j_call: TRBJ2-7; v_call: TRBV20-1; cdr3_nt: TGCAGTGCTAGAGATAGGACTAGCGGTTTACCTTCCTACGAGCAGTACTTC; cdr3_aa: CSARDRTSGLPSYEQYF
clone_size: few; d_call: .; j_call: TRBJ2-5; v_call: TRBV5-6; cdr3_nt: TGTGCCGCCACTTGGGGGGCACGAGAGACCCAGTACTTC; cdr3_aa: CAATWGARETQYF
clone_size: .; d_call: .; j_call: TRBJ1-2; v_call: TRBV6-5; cdr3_nt: TGTGCCAGCAGTTACTCGACAGAGATGTATGGCTACACCTTC; cdr3_aa: CASSYSTEMYGYTF
clone_size: .; d_call: .; j_call: TRBJ2-3; v_call: TRBV5-1; cdr3_nt: TGCGCCAGCAGCTTTACCCGCCCAGGGCCAGGCACAGATACGCAGTATTTT; cdr3_aa: CASSFTRPGPGTDTQYF
clone_size: .; d_call: TRBD1; j_call: TRBJ1-1; v_call: TRBV2; cdr3_nt: TGTGCCAGCATTAGGGACAGGGAGGACACTGAAGCTTTCTTT; cdr3_aa: CASIRDREDTEAFF
clone_size: .; d_call: TRBD2; j_call: TRBJ2-3; v_call: TRBV5-1; cdr3_nt: TGCGCCAGCAGCCAGGCGGCTGCGGGGGGGCGCACAGATACGCAGTATTTT; cdr3_aa: CASSQAAAGGRTDTQYF
clone_size: .; d_call: TRBD2; j_call: TRBJ2-1; v_call: TRBV5-1; cdr3_nt: TGCGCCAGCAGCTCCCTTAGCGGGGGGGCCACTGAGCAGTTCTTC; cdr3_aa: CASSSLSGGATEQFF
clone_size: .; d_call: .; j_call: TRBJ1-2; v_call: TRBV20-1; cdr3_nt: TGCAGTGCTAGAGATGTTCGGGAGGGTCCGAAATATGGCTACACCTTC; cdr3_aa: CSARDVREGPKYGYTF
clone_size: .; d_call: .; j_call: TRBJ2-3; v_call: TRBV7-2; cdr3_nt: TGTGCCAGCAGCTTAGATCAGGGATCAGATACGCAGTATTTT; cdr3_aa: CASSLDQGSDTQYF
clone_size: .; d_call: TRBD2; j_call: TRBJ2-1; v_call: TRBV29-1; cdr3_nt: TGCAGCGTTGACGTTGGACTAGCGAACTACAATGAGCAGTTCTTC; cdr3_aa: CSVDVGLANYNEQFF
clone_size: .; d_call: .; j_call: TRBJ2-1; v_call: TRBV3-1; cdr3_nt: TGTGCCAGCCGAAACGGGGATGAGCAGTTCTTC; cdr3_aa: CASRNGDEQFF
clone_size: .; d_call: .; j_call: TRBJ1-1; v_call: TRBV6-5; cdr3_nt: TGTGCCAGCATAGGTTTGAACACTGAAGCTTTCTTT; cdr3_aa: CASIGLNTEAFF
clone_size: .; d_call: .; j_call: TRBJ1-1; v_call: TRBV10-3; cdr3_nt: TGTGCCATTGACAGTGGTCTGAACACTGAAGCTTTCTTT; cdr3_aa: CAIDSGLNTEAFF
clone_size: once; d_call: .; j_call: TRBJ2-2; v_call: TRBV27; cdr3_nt: TGTGCCAGCAGTCCCCAGGACGGAACCGGGGAGCTGTTTTTT; cdr3_aa: CASSPQDGTGELFF
clone_size: .; d_call: .; j_call: TRBJ1-1; v_call: TRBV4-1; cdr3_nt: TGCGCCAGCAGCCAAGAATCCGCAGGGCGTAACACTGAAGCTTTCTTT; cdr3_aa: CASSQESAGRNTEAFF
clone_size: few; d_call: .; j_call: TRBJ1-6; v_call: TRBV4-3; cdr3_nt: TGCGCCAGCAGCCAAGATTCGGGGGTACCTACACCCCTCCACTTT; cdr3_aa: CASSQDSGVPTPLHF
clone_size: .; d_call: TRBD2; j_call: TRBJ2-7; v_call: TRBV6-6; cdr3_nt: TGTGCCAGCAGACCGACTAGCGCTACCTACGAGCAGTACTTC; cdr3_aa: CASRPTSATYEQYF
clone_size: .; d_call: .; j_call: TRBJ2-3; v_call: TRBV3-1; cdr3_nt: TGTGCCAGCAGCCACGAGTACCCCACAGATACGCAGTATTTT; cdr3_aa: CASSHEYPTDTQYF
clone_size: few; d_call: .; j_call: TRBJ2-7; v_call: TRBV27; cdr3_nt: TGTGCCAGCAGTTTAGGTCAGAAATACGAGCAGTACTTC; cdr3_aa: CASSLGQKYEQYF
clone_size: .; d_call: .; j_call: TRBJ1-2; v_call: TRBV28; cdr3_nt: TGTGCCAGCAGTTTGGGGTTTAACTATGGCTACACCTTC; cdr3_aa: CASSLGFNYGYTF
clone_size: .; d_call: TRBD1; j_call: TRBJ1-5; v_call: TRBV20-1; cdr3_nt: TGCAGTGCTGGGACAGGGGACTATAGCAATCAGCCCCAGCATTTT; cdr3_aa: CSAGTGDYSNQPQHF
clone_size: .; d_call: .; j_call: TRBJ2-1; v_call: TRBV20-1; cdr3_nt: TGCAGTGCTAGAGATACCAGGGAGAACTACAATGAGCAGTTCTTC; cdr3_aa: CSARDTRENYNEQFF
clone_size: .; d_call: TRBD2; j_call: TRBJ2-1; v_call: TRBV7-2; cdr3_nt: TGTGCCAGCAGCTTTCGGGAGGGCTACTATGAGCAGTTCTTC; cdr3_aa: CASSFREGYYEQFF
clone_size: .; d_call: .; j_call: TRBJ1-2; v_call: TRBV25-1; cdr3_nt: TGTGCCAGCAGTGAAAGGGGGGATGGCTACACCTTC; cdr3_aa: CASSERGDGYTF
clone_size: .; d_call: .; j_call: TRBJ2-7; v_call: TRBV28; cdr3_nt: TGTGCCAGCAGACAAAGAACCCCTTACTCCGAGCAGTACTTC; cdr3_aa: CASRQRTPYSEQYF
clone_size: .; d_call: .; j_call: TRBJ1-1; v_call: TRBV15; cdr3_nt: TGTGCCACCACCCGAACAGCGAACACTGAAGCTTTCTTT; cdr3_aa: CATTRTANTEAFF
clone_size: .; d_call: .; j_call: TRBJ1-4; v_call: TRBV4-1; cdr3_nt: TGCGCCAGCAGCCTCGACTCCTCGGGAGGGGAAAAACTGTTTTTT; cdr3_aa: CASSLDSSGGEKLFF
clone_size: .; d_call: TRBD1; j_call: TRBJ1-1; v_call: TRBV12-3/TRBV12-4; cdr3_nt: TGTGCCAGCAGTTGGGACAGTACCTCCACTGAAGCTTTCTTT; cdr3_aa: CASSWDSTSTEAFF
clone_size: once; d_call: TRBD2; j_call: TRBJ2-1; v_call: TRBV11-1; cdr3_nt: TGTGCCAGCAGCTTCGATTCTAGCTTTGGCGGGAGGGTAGGGGCCAATGAGCAGTTCTTC; cdr3_aa: CASSFDSSFGGRVGANEQFF
clone_size: .; d_call: .; j_call: TRBJ1-4; v_call: TRBV28; cdr3_nt: TGTGCCAGCAGTTTAGTAGGGCAGGGAGAGGAACTGTTTTTT; cdr3_aa: CASSLVGQGEELFF
clone_size: .; d_call: .; j_call: TRBJ2-1; v_call: TRBV3-1; cdr3_nt: TGTGCCAGCAGCCAAGAAACAGACCACAGTGAGCAGTTCTTC; cdr3_aa: CASSQETDHSEQFF
clone_size: .; d_call: .; j_call: TRBJ2-2; v_call: TRBV6-5; cdr3_nt: TGTGCCAGCAGTTACGGGACGGCCCCAAAGGAGGGGGAGCTGTTTTTT; cdr3_aa: CASSYGTAPKEGELFF
clone_size: .; d_call: TRBD1; j_call: TRBJ2-1; v_call: TRBV4-1; cdr3_nt: TGCGCCAGCAGCCAACATAGGACAGGGGATGAGCAGTTCTTC; cdr3_aa: CASSQHRTGDEQFF
clone_size: few; d_call: .; j_call: TRBJ1-1; v_call: TRBV12-3/TRBV12-4; cdr3_nt: TGTGCCAGCAGTTTGACAGTCCTCACTGAAGCTTTCTTT; cdr3_aa: CASSLTVLTEAFF
clone_size: .; d_call: .; j_call: TRBJ2-1; v_call: TRBV27; cdr3_nt: TGTGCCAGCAGTTTATCGGGTAGTAGGTACAATGAGCAGTTCTTC; cdr3_aa: CASSLSGSRYNEQFF
clone_size: few; d_call: .; j_call: TRBJ2-7; v_call: TRBV20-1; cdr3_nt: TGCAGTGCTAGAGATCAAGGTCTCCCCCACGGCGAGCAGTACTTC; cdr3_aa: CSARDQGLPHGEQYF
clone_size: once; d_call: .; j_call: TRBJ2-5; v_call: TRBV29-1; cdr3_nt: TGCAGCGTTGGAGTGGGAGGCGATGAGCAGTACTTC; cdr3_aa: CSVGVGGDEQYF
clone_size: few; d_call: .; j_call: TRBJ2-7; v_call: TRBV20-1; cdr3_nt: TGCAGTGCTGGGGCGGACGGAAACTCCTACGAGCAGTACTTC; cdr3_aa: CSAGADGNSYEQYF
clone_size: .; d_call: .; j_call: TRBJ2-1; v_call: TRBV20-1; cdr3_nt: TGCAGTGCTAGAGATCGGGCGGGATTTAACAATGAGCAGTTCTTC; cdr3_aa: CSARDRAGFNNEQFF
clone_size: .; d_call: TRBD2; j_call: TRBJ2-5; v_call: TRBV6-5; cdr3_nt: TGTGCCAGCAGTTACACTGAACCGGGACTAGCGGGGAACCAAGAGACCCAGTACTTC; cdr3_aa: CASSYTEPGLAGNQETQYF
clone_size: .; d_call: .; j_call: TRBJ1-3; v_call: TRBV29-1; cdr3_nt: TGCAGCGTTGAGGTTGGAAACACCATATATTTT; cdr3_aa: CSVEVGNTIYF
clone_size: .; d_call: TRBD2; j_call: TRBJ2-3; v_call: TRBV11-2; cdr3_nt: TGTGCCAGCAGCACCCCATTGGCGGGGGGACGCACAGATACGCAGTATTTT; cdr3_aa: CASSTPLAGGRTDTQYF
clone_size: .; d_call: TRBD1; j_call: TRBJ1-2; v_call: TRBV20-1; cdr3_nt: TGCAGTGCTTTAACAGGGGGCAAGAACGGCTACACCTTC; cdr3_aa: CSALTGGKNGYTF
clone_size: .; d_call: .; j_call: TRBJ2-1; v_call: TRBV20-1; cdr3_nt: TGCAGTGCTACTACAGACAGATACAATGAGCAGTTCTTC; cdr3_aa: CSATTDRYNEQFF
clone_size: .; d_call: TRBD2; j_call: TRBJ2-5; v_call: TRBV5-4; cdr3_nt: TGTGCCAGCAGCCAACTCGGACTAGTACGGAGCCAAGAGACCCAGTACTTC; cdr3_aa: CASSQLGLVRSQETQYF
clone_size: .; d_call: TRBD1; j_call: TRBJ2-5; v_call: TRBV28; cdr3_nt: TGTGCCAGCAGCGGAGGACAGGCCTCTCAAGAGACCCAGTACTTC; cdr3_aa: CASSGGQASQETQYF
clone_size: few; d_call: TRBD2; j_call: TRBJ2-1; v_call: TRBV6-2/TRBV6-3; cdr3_nt: TGTGCCAGCAGTTACTTATCTGCGGGAGGCGGTGAGCAGTTCTTC; cdr3_aa: CASSYLSAGGGEQFF
clone_size: .; d_call: .; j_call: TRBJ1-5; v_call: TRBV7-9; cdr3_nt: TGTGCCAGCAGCTCGACACGGGGCCCCGATCAGCCCCAGCATTTT; cdr3_aa: CASSSTRGPDQPQHF
clone_size: few; d_call: TRBD1; j_call: TRBJ1-2; v_call: TRBV4-3; cdr3_nt: TGCGCCAGCAGCCCCACGACAGGGTATGGCTACACCTTC; cdr3_aa: CASSPTTGYGYTF
clone_size: .; d_call: .; j_call: TRBJ2-5; v_call: TRBV29-1; cdr3_nt: TGCAGCGCTGATCACGGGGATATACAAGAGACCCAGTACTTC; cdr3_aa: CSADHGDIQETQYF
clone_size: few; d_call: .; j_call: TRBJ2-7; v_call: TRBV9; cdr3_nt: TGTGCCAGCAGCGTAGAAGGGGGGATTGAGTACGAGCAGTACTTC; cdr3_aa: CASSVEGGIEYEQYF
clone_size: .; d_call: TRBD2; j_call: TRBJ2-3; v_call: TRBV7-2; cdr3_nt: TGTGCCAGCAGCCAATGGCCTAGCGGGATAGCGGCAGATACGCAGTATTTT; cdr3_aa: CASSQWPSGIAADTQYF
clone_size: .; d_call: TRBD1; j_call: TRBJ1-2; v_call: TRBV7-9; cdr3_nt: TGTGCCAGCAGCTTAAGGGACAGGGACTTAATGGGCTACACCTTC; cdr3_aa: CASSLRDRDLMGYTF
clone_size: few; d_call: .; j_call: TRBJ2-5; v_call: TRBV29-1; cdr3_nt: TGCAGCGTTGTCCGGCCCATATCGGGAGAGACCCAGTACTTC; cdr3_aa: CSVVRPISGETQYF
clone_size: .; d_call: .; j_call: TRBJ2-3; v_call: TRBV4-2; cdr3_nt: TGTGCCAGCAGCCACCAGAACCCGGCAGATACGCAGTATTTT; cdr3_aa: CASSHQNPADTQYF
clone_size: few; d_call: .; j_call: TRBJ2-5; v_call: TRBV6-1; cdr3_nt: TGTGCCAGCAGTGTTCTGTTTGGGGAGACCCAGTACTTC; cdr3_aa: CASSVLFGETQYF
clone_size: few; d_call: .; j_call: TRBJ2-1; v_call: TRBV2; cdr3_nt: TGTGCCAGCAAATTCACGGGATCCTACAATGAGCAGTTCTTC; cdr3_aa: CASKFTGSYNEQFF
clone_size: few; d_call: TRBD2; j_call: TRBJ2-3; v_call: TRBV12-3/TRBV12-4; cdr3_nt: TGTGCCAGCAGCGGACTAGCAGCCTCCCCCACAGATACGCAGTATTTT; cdr3_aa: CASSGLAASPTDTQYF
clone_size: .; d_call: .; j_call: TRBJ2-5; v_call: TRBV29-1; cdr3_nt: TGCAGCGTTGAAGATCCGGGACTGGCGAGTGAGACCCAGTACTTC; cdr3_aa: CSVEDPGLASETQYF